This record concerns one T cell receptor beta chain sequence. Its antigen remains unidentified. Using its own MiXCR run on the RT-PCR reads, TCRdb lists one record per CDR3 protein. The sample has fewer than 600,000 distinct CDR3 sequences, 7.2% seen once. This entry comes from a study of response to subunit inactivated influenza vaccine. Study results and caveats: With each seasonal influenza vaccination, the authors suggested, few new T cells are recruited.

The germline V gene encodes CDR1 LGHDT and CDR2 YNNKEL (reference sequence). V shed 1 base and J 9 bases; nucleotides not matched to a gene: 7. This CDR3 is 16 amino acids long. The V and J genes are TRBV3-1 and TRBJ2-1; 12 bases line up with TRBD2. The sample was PBMCs from blood, taken less than 30 months after vaccination. The receptor was derived from a man aged 45 to 75 who received an inactivated influenza vaccine. This CDR3 reads CASSQVRTSGTGEQFF. CDR3 DNA sequence: TGTGCCAGCAGCCAAGTTAGGACTAGCGGGACGGGTGAGCAGTTCTTC.